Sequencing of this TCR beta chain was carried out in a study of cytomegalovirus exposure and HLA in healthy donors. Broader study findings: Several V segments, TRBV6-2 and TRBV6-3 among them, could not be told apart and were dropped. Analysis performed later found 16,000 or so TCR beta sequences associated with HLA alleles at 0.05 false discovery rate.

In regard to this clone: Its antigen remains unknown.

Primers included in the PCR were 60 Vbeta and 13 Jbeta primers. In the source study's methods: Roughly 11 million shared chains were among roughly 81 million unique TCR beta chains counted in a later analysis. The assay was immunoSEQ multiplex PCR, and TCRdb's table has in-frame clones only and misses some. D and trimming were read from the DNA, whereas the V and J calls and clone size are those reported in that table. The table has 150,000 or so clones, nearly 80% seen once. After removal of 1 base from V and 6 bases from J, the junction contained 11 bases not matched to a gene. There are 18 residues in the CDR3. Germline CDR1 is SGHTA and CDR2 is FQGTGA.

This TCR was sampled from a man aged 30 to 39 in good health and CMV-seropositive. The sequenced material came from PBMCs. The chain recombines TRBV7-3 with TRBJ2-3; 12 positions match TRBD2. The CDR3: CASSLIPLAGGGEDTQYF. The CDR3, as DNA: TGTGCCAGCAGCTTAATTCCCCTAGCGGGAGGGGGTGAGGATACGCAGTATTTT.